The rows below give T cell receptor beta chains drawn from one sample of a study of T cell repertoires in cytomegalovirus infection. TCRdb fed the reads into MiXCR, producing one record per CDR3 protein. Seen here are 250,000 to 300,000 distinct CDR3 sequences, 22% observed once, and the top ten hold under 25%. The antigens for these receptors are not known. Sequencing was performed on cultured PBMCs, taken from culture after CMV antigen stimulation. The receptors were gathered from a human donor in good health (CMV status not recorded). Some clones in this sample may be carry-over from other donors' samples. Both conserved end residues are part of each CDR3. D genes are given only for firm matches. For some rows the clone size is stated as once, few or many, or as a class when expanded; others skip it.

J gene	V gene	D gene	clone size	CDR3 DNA	CDR3 protein
TRBJ2-2	TRBV11-2	.	many	TGTGCCAGCAGTTTTAGCGGAACGAACACCGGGGAGCTGTTTTTT	CASSFSGTNTGELFF
TRBJ2-1	TRBV12-3/TRBV12-4	TRBD2	.	TGTGCCAGCAGTGCAATAGCGGGGGAGGGCAATGAGCAGTTCTTC	CASSAIAGEGNEQFF
TRBJ2-1	TRBV7-3	.	many	TGTGCCAGCAGCGCAGATCGAGGGGCCCTTGAGCAGTTCTTC	CASSADRGALEQFF
TRBJ2-1	TRBV4-1	.	few	TGCGCCAGCAGCCTAATGGGACTCGACAATGAGCAGTTCTTC	CASSLMGLDNEQFF
TRBJ1-4	TRBV4-1	.	.	TGCGCCAGCAGCCAAGGGTATAATGAAAAACTGTTTTTT	CASSQGYNEKLFF
TRBJ2-2	TRBV7-6	.	many	TGTGCCAGCAGCGCCACTTTGGGGATCGGGGAGCTGTTTTTT	CASSATLGIGELFF
TRBJ2-3	TRBV11-3	.	.	TGTGCCAGCAGCTTAGGAGGGTACACAGATACGCAGTATTTT	CASSLGGYTDTQYF
TRBJ2-4	TRBV12-3/TRBV12-4	TRBD2	.	TGTGCCAGGGGACTAGCGGAAAACATTCAGTACTTC	CARGLAENIQYF
TRBJ2-1	TRBV4-1	TRBD1	few	TGCGCCAGCAGCCCCAGGACAGGGGTTCCCTATGAGCAGTTCTTC	CASSPRTGVPYEQFF
TRBJ2-2	TRBV12-3/TRBV12-4	TRBD2	.	TGTGCCAGCAGCCGGGGGGGCGGGAGGTCCACCGGGGAGCTGTTTTTT	CASSRGGGRSTGELFF
TRBJ2-5	TRBV11-2	.	.	TGTGCCAGCAGCTTTTCGGCGGCCCAGACCCAGTACTTC	CASSFSAAQTQYF
TRBJ2-4	TRBV6-2/TRBV6-3	TRBD2	.	TGTGCCAGCAGCCCCGGGAGGGATATAGCCAAAAACATTCAGTACTTC	CASSPGRDIAKNIQYF
TRBJ2-5	TRBV3-1	TRBD1	few	TGTGCCAGCAGCCAAGATCCCAACAGGGGAGAGACCCAGTACTTC	CASSQDPNRGETQYF
TRBJ2-1	TRBV9	.	once	TGTGCCAGCAGCGTACGTCCGAGCCTCGATGAGCAGTTCTTC	CASSVRPSLDEQFF
TRBJ2-7	TRBV7-9	.	.	TGTGCCAGCAGCGGGCGGACAGTCTCCTACGAGCAGTACTTC	CASSGRTVSYEQYF
TRBJ2-1	TRBV27	TRBD1	many	TGTGCCAGCAGTCTATCACAGGGGGCGGGTAGCGCAAAGTTCTTC	CASSLSQGAGSAKFF
TRBJ2-1	TRBV12-3/TRBV12-4	TRBD2	once	TGTGCCAGCAGCCGCACCCGACTAGCGGACTTCTCCTACAATGAGCAGTTCTTC	CASSRTRLADFSYNEQFF
TRBJ2-2	TRBV7-8	TRBD1	many	TGTGCCAGCAGCTTAGTGGCAGGGGGCAGCACCGGGGAGCTGTTTTTT	CASSLVAGGSTGELFF
TRBJ1-4	TRBV6-4	TRBD1	.	TGTGCCGGAATACCGGGACAGGGAGGAATAACTAATGAAAAACTGTTTTTT	CAGIPGQGGITNEKLFF
TRBJ1-5	TRBV28	.	.	TGTGCCAGCAGTTTAGACGGGAGGGTCCTCGATCAGCCCCAGCATTTT	CASSLDGRVLDQPQHF
TRBJ2-5	TRBV12-5	TRBD1	many	TGTGCTAGTGGTTTCCCTAAACCGGGACAGAAGCAAGAGACCCAGTACTTC	CASGFPKPGQKQETQYF
TRBJ2-1	TRBV19	TRBD2	once	TGTGCCAGTACCATAGGAAGGTTCCCCCTGACTAGCGGAAGGCCTCTCTCCAATGAGCAGTTCTTC	CASTIGRFPLTSGRPLSNEQFF
TRBJ1-5	TRBV7-2	.	many	TGTGCCAGCAGCCCCACCGCAGGGGACGGGCCCCAGCATTTT	CASSPTAGDGPQHF
TRBJ2-3	TRBV6-5	.	.	TGTGCCAGCAGTTACACCTCGGGAGCCGGAGATACGCAGTATTTT	CASSYTSGAGDTQYF
TRBJ1-1	TRBV30	.	.	TGTGCCTGGAGGGGGGGGGACACTGAAGCTTTCTTT	CAWRGGDTEAFF
TRBJ2-1	TRBV19	TRBD2	few	TGTGCCAAACTAGCGGAGGTCGATGAGCAGTTCTTC	CAKLAEVDEQFF
TRBJ2-7	TRBV6-2/TRBV6-3	.	.	TGTGCCAGCAGGGGTACTAGCACCCACGAGCAGTACTTC	CASRGTSTHEQYF
TRBJ2-7	TRBV4-1	.	few	TGCGCCAGCAGCCAAGGTCAGGGGCCCTCCTACGAGCAGTACTTC	CASSQGQGPSYEQYF
TRBJ1-1	TRBV20-1	TRBD1	.	TGCAGTGCTAGAGACAGGGGGAGGACTGAAGCTTTCTTT	CSARDRGRTEAFF
TRBJ1-6	TRBV20-1	.	.	TGCAGTGCTAGCGATATCGGGACCCTTAATTCACCCCTCCACTTT	CSASDIGTLNSPLHF
TRBJ1-3	TRBV7-2	TRBD1	few	TGTGCCAGCAGACCTCGGACAGGGGAGTCTGGAAACACCATATATTTT	CASRPRTGESGNTIYF
TRBJ1-4	TRBV2	TRBD1	.	TGTGCCAGCAGCTCGGGACAGGGGGCAACTAATGAAAAACTGTTTTTT	CASSSGQGATNEKLFF
TRBJ2-5	TRBV29-1	.	.	TGCAGCGTTGGCAGCCAAGAGACCCAGTACTTC	CSVGSQETQYF
TRBJ2-1	TRBV4-1	.	.	TGCGCCAGCAGCCAGCAGAGGAGTGAATACAATGAGCAGTTCTTC	CASSQQRSEYNEQFF
TRBJ1-1	TRBV7-9	.	.	TGTGCCAGCAGCTTAGGTGTCAGCAGTTGGACGTTGTCTGAAGCTTTCTTT	CASSLGVSSWTLSEAFF
TRBJ2-3	TRBV7-2	TRBD2	medium-sized	TGTGCCAGCAGCTTACTAGCGGGAGGGTCCCATACGCAGTATTTT	CASSLLAGGSHTQYF
TRBJ2-1	TRBV27	.	few	TGTGCCACGACAGATAGGTCCTACAATGAGCAGTTCTTC	CATTDRSYNEQFF
TRBJ2-4	TRBV4-1	.	.	TGCGCCAGCAGCCCCTCAGTCCTAGCCAAAAACATTCAGTACTTC	CASSPSVLAKNIQYF
TRBJ1-5	TRBV11-3	.	many	TGTGCCAGCAGCCCCCCCGGAGGGCCCCAGCATTTT	CASSPPGGPQHF
TRBJ1-6	TRBV11-2	.	.	TGTGCCAGCAGCTCAAGTAGTAATTCACCCCTCCACTTT	CASSSSSNSPLHF
TRBJ1-1	TRBV11-3	.	many	TGTGCCAGCAGCTTAGGGGAGCACCTGAACACTGAAGCTTTCTTT	CASSLGEHLNTEAFF
TRBJ2-3	TRBV7-9	TRBD2	many	TGTGCCAGCAGCGCCCTACTAGCGGGAGAAGATACGCAGTATTTT	CASSALLAGEDTQYF
TRBJ2-5	TRBV7-2	.	many	TGTGCCAGCAGCTTAGTCCCCCGGCAAGAGACCCAGTACTTC	CASSLVPRQETQYF
TRBJ1-2	TRBV5-6	.	.	TGTGCCAGCAGCTTTACAGGGACGTCGTCTGGCTACACCTTC	CASSFTGTSSGYTF
TRBJ1-6	TRBV28	TRBD1	few	TGTGCCAGCCGAACAACAGGGGGCGGTTCGCTCTCACCCCTCCACTTT	CASRTTGGGSLSPLHF
TRBJ1-2	TRBV6-6	TRBD1	few	TGTGCCAGCACTTCACAGGGGGCACTTGACTATGGCTACACCTTC	CASTSQGALDYGYTF
TRBJ1-5	TRBV28	.	few	TGTGCCAGCAGGATCCCATCCAGTCAGCCCCAGCATTTT	CASRIPSSQPQHF
TRBJ2-5	TRBV28	.	.	TGTGCCAGCAGCATTAGGTTTAAAGAGACCCAGTACTTC	CASSIRFKETQYF
TRBJ2-2	TRBV12-3/TRBV12-4	.	many	TGTGCCAGCAGTTTGACCTCATTGGGGGACACCGGGGAGCTGTTTTTT	CASSLTSLGDTGELFF
TRBJ2-5	TRBV19	.	few	TGTGCCAGTAGTATAGATCTCCGGCTAGTCGGTGGGACCCAGTACTTC	CASSIDLRLVGGTQYF
TRBJ1-4	TRBV2	.	.	TGTGCCAGCACGCCCGGCGGTGAAAAACTGTTTTTT	CASTPGGEKLFF
TRBJ1-2	TRBV10-3	TRBD1	.	TGTGCCATCTATGACCGGGACAGGGGGTCCGAGGGCTATGGCTACACCTTC	CAIYDRDRGSEGYGYTF